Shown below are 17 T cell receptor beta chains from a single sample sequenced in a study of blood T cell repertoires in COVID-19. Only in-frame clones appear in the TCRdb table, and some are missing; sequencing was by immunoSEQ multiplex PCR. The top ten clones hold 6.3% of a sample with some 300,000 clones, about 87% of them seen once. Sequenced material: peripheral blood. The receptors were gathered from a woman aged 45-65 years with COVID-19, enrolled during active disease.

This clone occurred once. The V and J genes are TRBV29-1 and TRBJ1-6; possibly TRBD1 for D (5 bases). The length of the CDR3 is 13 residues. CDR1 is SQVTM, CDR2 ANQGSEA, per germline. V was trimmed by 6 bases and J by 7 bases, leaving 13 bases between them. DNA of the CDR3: TGCAGCGTCGGGGGGGTCAAAAATTCACCCCTCCACTTT. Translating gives CSVGGVKNSPLHF.

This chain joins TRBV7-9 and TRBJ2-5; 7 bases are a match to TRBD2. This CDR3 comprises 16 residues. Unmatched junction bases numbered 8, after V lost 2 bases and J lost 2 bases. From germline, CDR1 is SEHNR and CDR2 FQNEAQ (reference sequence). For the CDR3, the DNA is TGTGCCAGCAGCTTAATGGGAGCGGGGAGACAAGAGACCCAGTACTTC. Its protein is CASSLMGAGRQETQYF.

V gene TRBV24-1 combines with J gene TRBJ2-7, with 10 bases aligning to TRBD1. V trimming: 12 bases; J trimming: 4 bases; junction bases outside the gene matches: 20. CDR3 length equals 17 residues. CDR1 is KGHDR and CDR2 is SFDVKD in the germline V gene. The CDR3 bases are TGTGCCGGACGGGACAGGGGAAGGAAGTGGTATCATTACGAGCAGTACTTC. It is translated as CAGRDRGRKWYHYEQYF.

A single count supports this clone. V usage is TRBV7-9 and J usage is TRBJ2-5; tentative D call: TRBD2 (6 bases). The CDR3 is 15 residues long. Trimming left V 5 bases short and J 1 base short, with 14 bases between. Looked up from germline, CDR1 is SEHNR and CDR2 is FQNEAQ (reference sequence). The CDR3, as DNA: TGTGCCAGCAGCCCGCCGGGAGCGGCCCAAGAGACCCAGTACTTC. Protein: CASSPPGAAQETQYF.

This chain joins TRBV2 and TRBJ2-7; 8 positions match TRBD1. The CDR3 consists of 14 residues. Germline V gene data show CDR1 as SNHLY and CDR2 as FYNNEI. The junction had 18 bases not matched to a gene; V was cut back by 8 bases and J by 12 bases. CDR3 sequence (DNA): TGTGCCAGCCTCGGGCAGGGACAGGTCGTGCGATCGTACTTC. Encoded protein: CASLGQGQVVRSYF. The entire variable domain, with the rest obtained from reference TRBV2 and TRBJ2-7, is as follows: EPEVTQTPSHQVTQMGQEVILRCVPISNHLYFYWYRQILGQKVEFLVSFYNNEISEKSEIFDDQFSVERPDGSNFTLKIRSTKLEDSAMYFCASLGQGQVVRSYFGPGTRLTVT.

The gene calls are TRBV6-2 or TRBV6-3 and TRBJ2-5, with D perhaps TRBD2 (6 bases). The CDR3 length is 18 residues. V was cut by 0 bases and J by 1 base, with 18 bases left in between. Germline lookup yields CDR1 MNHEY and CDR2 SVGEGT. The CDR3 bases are TGTGCCAGCAGTTACTCGACTTCCACGGGACTTTCCCAAGAGACCCAGTACTTC. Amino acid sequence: CASSYSTSTGLSQETQYF.

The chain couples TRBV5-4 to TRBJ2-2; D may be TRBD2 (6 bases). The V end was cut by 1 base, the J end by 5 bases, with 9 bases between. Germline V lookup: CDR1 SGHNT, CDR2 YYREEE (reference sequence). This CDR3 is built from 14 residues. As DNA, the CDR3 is TGTGCCAGCAGCTTGCTAGCGAGTACCGGGGAGCTGTTTTTT. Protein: CASSLLASTGELFF. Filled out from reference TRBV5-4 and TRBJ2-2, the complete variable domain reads ETGVTQSPTHLIKTRGQQVTLRCSSQSGHNTVSWYQQALGQGPQFIFQYYREEENGRGNFPPRFSGLQFPNYSSELNVNALELDDSALYLCASSLLASTGELFFGEGSRLTVL.

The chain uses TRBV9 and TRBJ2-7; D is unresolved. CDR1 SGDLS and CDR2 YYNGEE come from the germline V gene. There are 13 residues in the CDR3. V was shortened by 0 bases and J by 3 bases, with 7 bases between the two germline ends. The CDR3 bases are TGTGCCAGCAGCGTAGGTAGCCTCTACGAGCAGTACTTC. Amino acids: CASSVGSLYEQYF.

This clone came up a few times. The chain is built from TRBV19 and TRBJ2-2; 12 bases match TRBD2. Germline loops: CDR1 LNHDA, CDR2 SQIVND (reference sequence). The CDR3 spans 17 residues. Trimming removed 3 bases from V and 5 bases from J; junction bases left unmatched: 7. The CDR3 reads CASSMRLAGVQTGELFF. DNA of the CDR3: TGTGCCAGTAGTATGAGACTAGCGGGAGTACAGACCGGGGAGCTGTTTTTT. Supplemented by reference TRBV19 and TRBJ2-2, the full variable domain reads DGGITQSPKYLFRKEGQNVTLSCEQNLNHDAMYWYRQDPGQGLRLIYYSQIVNDFQKGDIAEGYSVSREKKESFPLTVTSAQKNPTAFYLCASSMRLAGVQTGELFFGEGSRLTVL.

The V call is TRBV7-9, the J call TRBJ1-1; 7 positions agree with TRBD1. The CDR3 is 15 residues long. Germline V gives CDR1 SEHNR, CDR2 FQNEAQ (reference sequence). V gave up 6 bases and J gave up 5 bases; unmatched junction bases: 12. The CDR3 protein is CASSLKSTGKTEAFF. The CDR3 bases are TGTGCCAGCAGTTTAAAGTCGACAGGGAAAACTGAAGCTTTCTTT.

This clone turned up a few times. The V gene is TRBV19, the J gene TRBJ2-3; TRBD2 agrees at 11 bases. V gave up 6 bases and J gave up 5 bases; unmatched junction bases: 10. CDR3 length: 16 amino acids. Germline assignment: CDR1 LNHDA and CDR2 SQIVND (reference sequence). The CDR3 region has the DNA TGTGCCAGTAGAGGGATACTAGCGGGAGCGCTAGATACGCAGTATTTT. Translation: CASRGILAGALDTQYF.

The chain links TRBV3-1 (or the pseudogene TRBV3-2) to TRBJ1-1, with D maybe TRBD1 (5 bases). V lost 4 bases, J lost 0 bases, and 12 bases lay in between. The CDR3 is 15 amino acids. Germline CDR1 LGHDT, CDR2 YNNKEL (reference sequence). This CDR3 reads CASSLRQSMNTEAFF. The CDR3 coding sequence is TGTGCCAGCAGCCTCCGACAGTCTATGAACACTGAAGCTTTCTTT.

The CDR3 sequence is CASSQVPGGGEKLFF. The DNA for the CDR3 is TGTGCCAGCAGCCAAGTTCCAGGGGGTGGTGAAAAACTGTTTTTT. V usage is TRBV4-2 and J usage is TRBJ1-4, with TRBD1 matching over 7 bases. The CDR3 loop spans 15 amino acids. Trimming cost V 1 base and J 7 bases; bases outside gene matches: 6. CDR1 LGHNA and CDR2 YNFKEQ come from the germline V gene.

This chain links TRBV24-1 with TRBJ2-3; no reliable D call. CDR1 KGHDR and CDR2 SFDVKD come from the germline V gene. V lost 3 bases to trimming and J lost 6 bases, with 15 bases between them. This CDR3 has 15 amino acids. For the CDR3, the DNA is TGTGCCACCAGTGATCCTCGAACACCATCCGATACGCAGTATTTT. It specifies CATSDPRTPSDTQYF.

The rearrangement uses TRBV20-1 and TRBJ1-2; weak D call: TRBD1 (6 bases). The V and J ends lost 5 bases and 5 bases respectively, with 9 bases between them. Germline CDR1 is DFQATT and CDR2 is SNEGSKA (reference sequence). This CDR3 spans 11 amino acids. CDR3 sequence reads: CSALTGYGYTF. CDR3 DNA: TGCAGTGCTCTCACAGGGTATGGCTACACCTTC.

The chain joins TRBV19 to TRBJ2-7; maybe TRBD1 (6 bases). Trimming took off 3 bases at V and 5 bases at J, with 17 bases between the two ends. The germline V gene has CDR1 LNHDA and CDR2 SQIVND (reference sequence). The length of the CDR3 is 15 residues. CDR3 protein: CASSISYRVSHEQYF. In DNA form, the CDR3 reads TGTGCCAGTAGTATCAGTTACAGGGTTTCCCACGAGCAGTACTTC.

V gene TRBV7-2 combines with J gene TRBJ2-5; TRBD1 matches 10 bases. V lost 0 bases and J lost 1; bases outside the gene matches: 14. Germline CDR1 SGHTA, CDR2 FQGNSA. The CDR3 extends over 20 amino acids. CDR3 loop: CASSLAVPGQGPRSQETQYF. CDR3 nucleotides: TGTGCCAGCAGCTTAGCGGTGCCGGGACAGGGGCCCCGGTCCCAAGAGACCCAGTACTTC.